This T cell receptor (beta chain) comes out of a study of blood T cell repertoires in COVID-19. About the research overall: The United States, Italy and Spain supplied acute and convalescent COVID-19 samples.

The CDR3 has 16 amino acids. The J segment lost 1 base and the V segment lost 7 bases, leaving 9 bases of the junction unmatched. Germline V gene sequence: CDR1 KGHDR, CDR2 SFDVKD. Assay: immunoSEQ multiplex PCR; the TCRdb copy retains only in-frame clones and omits some. The repertoire holds approximately 30,000 clones, with 70% to 85% as singletons. V usage is TRBV24-1 and J usage is TRBJ1-1, with 9 nucleotides matching TRBD1. The origin of this receptor is a woman aged 55 to 70 with acute or convalescent COVID-19. Source material: peripheral blood. Here the CDR3 DNA reads TGTGCCACCAGGGACAGGGGCGCTGAGGGGAACACTGAAGCTTTCTTT. Encoded protein: CATRDRGAEGNTEAFF.